These T cell receptor beta chains were read from a single sample in a study of T-cell reconstitution after alpha-beta-depleted transplantation in children. Via MiXCR, TCRdb re-called the PCR reads, giving one row per CDR3 protein. The sample carries about 980,000 distinct CDR3 sequences, roughly 29% recorded once. The sample was PBMCs, mostly from graft donor cells, taken 360 days after TCRalphabeta/CD19-depleted stem cell transplant. The receptors were sampled from a boy under three years old who had a stem cell transplant for SCID, so the T cells may come from the graft donor. Each CDR3 is given with its conserved first and last residue. D genes are given only for firm matches. Clone size, where shown, is once, few, many, or a class for clones that have expanded.

V	size	J	D	length	DNA	CDR3
TRBV7-9	.	TRBJ2-5	.	16	TGTGCCAGCAGCCCCTCGGGGGGCAGGGGACAAGAGACCCAGTACTTC	CASSPSGGRGQETQYF
TRBV5-1	.	TRBJ2-5	TRBD1	16	TGCGCCAGCAGCTTGGATCCAGGGGGCCAACAAGAGACCCAGTACTTC	CASSLDPGGQQETQYF
TRBV3-1	.	TRBJ1-1	.	12	TGTGCCAGCAGCCACAAGAACACTGAAGCTTTCTTT	CASSHKNTEAFF
TRBV12-3/TRBV12-4	.	TRBJ1-5	TRBD1	17	TGTGCCAGCAGTTCCCGGGACAGGGGGCGGAGGAGTCAGCCCCAGCATTTT	CASSSRDRGRRSQPQHF
TRBV7-7	.	TRBJ2-2	TRBD1	15	TGTGCCAGCAGCTCCAACAGGGGGCAGGGCGGGGAGCTGTTTTTT	CASSSNRGQGGELFF
TRBV12-3/TRBV12-4	.	TRBJ2-7	.	12	TGTGCCAGCAGTTGGGGGTTTTCCGAGCAGTACTTC	CASSWGFSEQYF
TRBV15	few	TRBJ1-1	.	14	TGTGCCACCAGCACCCGTAACCGGCCCACTGAAGCTTTCTTT	CATSTRNRPTEAFF
TRBV28	.	TRBJ2-7	.	14	TGTGCCAGCAGGACGAGGCTAGGAGAGTGGGAGCAGTACTTC	CASRTRLGEWEQYF
TRBV5-1	.	TRBJ2-1	TRBD1	17	TGCGCCAGCAGAGCCCGAGGGGGCATTAGGTCCTACAATGAGCAGTTCTTC	CASRARGGIRSYNEQFF
TRBV5-6	.	TRBJ2-1	.	15	TGTGCCAGCAGCGTGGGTAGGGGGATGAACAATGAGCAGTTCTTC	CASSVGRGMNNEQFF
TRBV4-2	.	TRBJ2-5	TRBD1	15	TGTGCCAGCAGCCCGGGGACAGGGGTCGAAGAGACCCAGTACTTC	CASSPGTGVEETQYF
TRBV20-1	.	TRBJ1-1	.	15	TGCAGTGCTAGACTGGCGGGGGGGGCGTGGACTGAAGCTTTCTTT	CSARLAGGAWTEAFF
TRBV5-1	many	TRBJ1-1	TRBD1	15	TGCGCCAGCAGCATCGACAGGGGATGGAACACTGAAGCTTTCTTT	CASSIDRGWNTEAFF
TRBV12-3/TRBV12-4	.	TRBJ2-7	.	15	TGTGCCAGCAGTTTACCCTCGTTGGGGCCGGACGAGCAGTACTTC	CASSLPSLGPDEQYF
TRBV12-3/TRBV12-4	.	TRBJ2-7	.	15	TGTGCCAGCAGTTTCGGCCCGGGCACCCACTACGAGCAGTACTTC	CASSFGPGTHYEQYF
TRBV7-2	.	TRBJ2-7	TRBD2	14	TGTGCCAGCAGCTGGGTAGCGGGGGGCAGCGAGCAGTACTTC	CASSWVAGGSEQYF
TRBV7-9	.	TRBJ2-4	.	15	TGTGCCAGCAGCTCAAGGGGTACAGCCAAAAACATTCAGTACTTC	CASSSRGTAKNIQYF
TRBV27	.	TRBJ2-7	.	17	TGTGCCAGCAGTTCATACCGACCCACGGGTGCGAGTGGCGAGCAGTACTTC	CASSSYRPTGASGEQYF
TRBV7-9	few	TRBJ2-1	.	16	TGTGCCAGCAGCTTCCTCGGGACACCTACTTACAATGAGCAGTTCTTC	CASSFLGTPTYNEQFF
TRBV5-6	once	TRBJ1-2	TRBD1	13	TGTGCCAGCAGGGGGGGACAGAGAGATGGCTACACCTTC	CASRGGQRDGYTF
TRBV12-3/TRBV12-4	.	TRBJ2-1	TRBD2	17	TGTGCCAGCAGCCATTCCCTCCTAGCGGGGGAGCCTAATGAGCAGTTCTTC	CASSHSLLAGEPNEQFF
TRBV20-1	few	TRBJ1-4	TRBD1	14	TGCAGTGCTTCTCCGGGACAGGTTAATGAAAAACTGTTTTTT	CSASPGQVNEKLFF
TRBV7-2	.	TRBJ2-2	TRBD1	15	TGTGCCAGCAGCAACCGACAGGGGAACACCGGGGAGCTGTTTTTT	CASSNRQGNTGELFF
TRBV20-1	few	TRBJ2-5	TRBD2	14	TGCAGTGCTAGCTCCCCGGGGGGGCAGGAGACCCAGTACTTC	CSASSPGGQETQYF
TRBV13	.	TRBJ1-1	.	15	TGTGCCAGCAGCAACTCGGGGACCTTCCACACTGAAGCTTTCTTT	CASSNSGTFHTEAFF
TRBV20-1	.	TRBJ1-2	.	15	TGCAGTGGCTGGTACCGGGGAGAAGTTAGCTATGGCTACACCTTC	CSGWYRGEVSYGYTF
TRBV29-1	.	TRBJ2-7	TRBD1	14	TGCAGCGCCGAAGCGGGACAGGGGACCTACGAGCAGTACTTC	CSAEAGQGTYEQYF
TRBV6-1	few	TRBJ1-1	TRBD1	16	TGTGCCAGCAGCGACAGGGTTGGAAGTTATCACACTGAAGCTTTCTTT	CASSDRVGSYHTEAFF
TRBV20-1	few	TRBJ2-3	.	13	TGCAGTGCTGGGGGTGGAGGCACAGATACGCAGTATTTT	CSAGGGGTDTQYF
TRBV5-1	.	TRBJ2-2	TRBD1	16	TGCGCCAGCAGCGTCGGACGGACAGGGGGGACCGGGGAGCTGTTTTTT	CASSVGRTGGTGELFF
TRBV24-1	few	TRBJ1-1	.	12	TGTGCCGCCTCCACAGGGAAGGGTGAAGCTTTCTTT	CAASTGKGEAFF
TRBV5-1	.	TRBJ2-1	.	13	TGCGCCAGCTCGAGATGGAGTGAAAATGAGCAGTTCTTC	CASSRWSENEQFF
TRBV29-1	.	TRBJ2-1	TRBD1	14	TGCAGCGTTGCCGACAGGGTGGGGGACAATGAGCAGTTCTTC	CSVADRVGDNEQFF
TRBV5-1	few	TRBJ2-1	.	18	TGCGCCAGCAGCTTGGTAGGCGGGACAAGTCCCCAGTACAATGAGCAGTTCTTC	CASSLVGGTSPQYNEQFF
TRBV27	few	TRBJ2-3	.	15	TGTGCCAGCAGTTTAAAGGGGTGGTCGGCAGATACGCAGTATTTT	CASSLKGWSADTQYF
TRBV5-1	few	TRBJ2-2	.	15	TGCGCCAGCAGCTTGGAGGGTCCGAGTTCCGGGGAGCTGTTTTTT	CASSLEGPSSGELFF
TRBV12-3/TRBV12-4	few	TRBJ2-4	TRBD1	13	TGTGCCAGCAGCACGACAGGGGGCTACATTCAGTACTTC	CASSTTGGYIQYF
TRBV28	.	TRBJ2-7	.	12	TGTGCCAGCAGTCACCGGGACACCGGGCGGTACTTC	CASSHRDTGRYF
TRBV6-5	.	TRBJ1-6	.	16	TGTGCCAGCAGTCACGGGGGATTAGGTTTGGATTCACCCCTCCACTTT	CASSHGGLGLDSPLHF
TRBV11-2	.	TRBJ2-3	TRBD2	19	TGTGCCAGCAGCTCCAAGGGGATAACTAGCGGGGGACCCACAGATACGCAGTATTTT	CASSSKGITSGGPTDTQYF
TRBV5-6	few	TRBJ2-1	.	11	TGTGCCAGCAGCTGGGATGCAGAGCAGTTCTTC	CASSWDAEQFF
TRBV29-1	.	TRBJ2-5	.	18	TGCAGCGTTGTAGAGGGGATCCGCCTGAGGGCCTATCGAGAGACCCAGTACTTC	CSVVEGIRLRAYRETQYF